One sample yielded the 10 T cell receptor beta chains listed below, sequenced in a study of T cells in Graves' hyperthyroidism and ophthalmopathy. The source material, RNA transcripts, was used to amplify TCR beta CDR3 regions. Using the HTBI primer set, a first-round RT-PCR was run on the TCR CDR3. One entry per CDR3 protein, called by TCRdb with MiXCR from the multiplex PCR reads. The sample consists of 600,000 or so distinct CDR3 sequences, more than 14% of them appearing once. The material sequenced was blood. All receptors derive from a woman aged 45-60 years with Graves' ophthalmopathy.

In its sample, this clonotype was seen many times. The chain combines TRBV28 with TRBJ2-3, with 7 positions matching TRBD2. This CDR3 has 15 residues. V shed 6 bases, J shed 2 bases, and the junction held 8 bases outside the gene matches. CDR1 and CDR2 from the germline V gene are MDHEN and SYDVKM. CDR3 protein: CASRHPSGPTDTQYF. For the CDR3, the DNA is TGTGCCAGCAGACACCCTAGCGGACCCACAGATACGCAGTATTTT.

The chain uses TRBV7-3 and TRBJ2-1; the D gene could be TRBD1 or TRBD2 (7 bases each). Germline CDR1 and CDR2: SGHTA and FQGTGA. Between the trimmed V and J ends, which lost 5 bases and 2 bases, there was a span of 13 bases. This CDR3 region has 15 residues. CDR3 loop: CASSAGGAAYNEQFF. The CDR3 DNA sequence: TGTGCCAGCAGCGCAGGGGGGGCCGCCTACAATGAGCAGTTCTTC.

Concerning this clonotype itself: A much larger clone differs from this one at a single base, so this may be a read error. The chain joins TRBV29-1 to TRBJ1-1; possible D gene TRBD1, 5 bases. Looked up from germline, CDR1 is SQVTM and CDR2 is ANQGSEA. The CDR3 extends over 14 amino acids. The CDR3 region has the DNA TGCGGCGTTGAGGTCAGGGCATCGCGGACTGAAGCTTTCTTT. It translates to CGVEVRASRTEAFF.

CDR3 protein: CASHTLAGGGETQYF. The CDR3 DNA is TGTGCCAGCCACACACTAGCGGGAGGAGGTGAGACCCAGTACTTC. V gene TRBV7-9 combines with J gene TRBJ2-5; 12 bases match TRBD2. V lost 8 bases to trimming and J lost 5 bases; unmatched junction nucleotides: 9. Germline V lookup: CDR1 SEHNR, CDR2 FQNEAQ (reference sequence). The CDR3 consists of 15 residues.

Only a few counts were recorded for this clonotype. The rearrangement uses TRBV30 and TRBJ2-1, with 7 bases identical to TRBD2. The trim removed 0 bases at V and 12 bases at J, leaving 8 bases unmatched. Germline assignment: CDR1 GTSNPN and CDR2 SVGIG (reference sequence). This CDR3 contains 13 residues. The DNA for the CDR3 is TGTGCCTGGAGTGTACGGGCGGGAGTTTGGCAGTTCTTC. Translating it yields CAWSVRAGVWQFF. Drawing the rest from reference TRBV30 and TRBJ2-1, the complete variable domain is SQTIHQWPATLVQPVGSPLSLECTVEGTSNPNLYWYRQAAGRGLQLLFYSVGIGQISSEVPQNLSASRPQDRQFILSSKKLLLSDSGFYLCAWSVRAGVWQFFGPGTRLTVL.

This clonotype was picked up many times. This chain connects TRBV11-3 to TRBJ2-1, with 7 bases lining up with TRBD2. CDR1 is SGHNT and CDR2 is YENEEA in the germline V gene. This CDR3 spans 12 amino acids. J gave up 10 bases and V 3 bases, and 3 bases lay outside the gene matches. CDR3 sequence: CASSFRDYEQFF. Here the CDR3 DNA reads TGTGCCAGCAGCTTCCGGGACTACGAGCAGTTCTTC.

This clonotype was counted at least ten times. The chain carries TRBV4-3 and TRBJ1-2, with 8 bases matching TRBD1. The CDR3 is made up of 15 amino acids. CDR1 LGHNA and CDR2 YSLEER come from the germline V gene. With V trimmed by 6 bases and J by 0 bases, 6 bases remained unmatched. CDR3 residues: CASSYQDRANYGYTF. Written as DNA, the CDR3 is TGCGCCAGCAGTTACCAGGACAGGGCTAACTATGGCTACACCTTC.

This chain connects TRBV20-1 to TRBJ2-7; D may match TRBD1 or TRBD2 (5 bases each). V dropped 5 bases and J dropped 6 bases, with 20 bases sitting between them. The germline CDR1 and CDR2 sequences are DFQATT and SNEGSKA (reference sequence). This CDR3 has 14 residues. This CDR3 reads CSAPILGELSEQYF. For the CDR3, the DNA is TGCAGTGCTCCCATCTTGGGGGAACTCAGCGAGCAGTACTTC.

Turning to this clonotype: This may come from a read error, since a much larger clone is one base off. The chain combines TRBV12-3 or TRBV12-4 with TRBJ2-7; D gene uncertain. Trimming removed 0 bases at V and 2 bases at J, with 8 bases between. The CDR3 is 14 residues long. This chain's CDR3 is CASSLASPTYEQYF. As DNA, the CDR3 is TGTGCCAGCAGTTTAGCGTCGCCCACCTACGAGCAGTACTTC.

There are many counts of this clonotype. The chain is built from TRBV7-2 and TRBJ1-5; 9 bases agree with TRBD1. This CDR3 region has 17 residues. CDR1 and CDR2 from the germline V gene are SGHTA and FQGNSA. The junction had 11 bases not matched to a gene; V was cut back by 5 bases and J by 3 bases. CDR3 residues: CASSPYTRQGVNQPQHF. DNA of the CDR3: TGTGCCAGCAGCCCATACACACGACAGGGGGTCAATCAGCCCCAGCATTTT.